One and the same sample provided the 20 T cell receptor beta chains below, sequenced in a study of T cell clones after liver transplantation. This table comes from immunoSEQ multiplex PCR, and its TCRdb copy is limited to in-frame clones, with some not included. Among about 20,000 clones, nearly 80% were seen once, and the ten largest hold about 33%. This specimen consisted of CD8+ T cells from blood, obtained around 54 months after liver transplant. These receptors all come from a human patient who received a liver transplant. Part of the T cell pool may stem from the graft donor.

The chain is built from TRBV6-4 and TRBJ2-2, with D perhaps matching TRBD1 (5 bases). Trimming left V 0 bases short and J 0 bases short, with 5 bases between. This CDR3 has 15 amino acids. CDR1 MRHNA and CDR2 SNTAGT come from the germline V gene. The CDR3 DNA is TGTGCCAGCAGTGACTCGGACACGAACACCGGGGAGCTGTTTTTT. Residues: CASSDSDTNTGELFF.

This clone was counted only a few times. V and J are TRBV6-5 and TRBJ2-7; D ambiguous. Trimming left V 5 bases short and J 1 base short, with 9 bases between. The CDR3 contains 13 residues. Germline CDR1 is MNHEY and CDR2 is SVGAGI. The CDR3: CASSPTESYEQYF. The CDR3 nucleotides read TGTGCCAGCAGTCCAACTGAGTCCTACGAGCAGTACTTC.

The rearrangement joins TRBV7-9 to TRBJ2-7; D not certain. Between the trimmed V and J ends, which lost 5 bases and 0 bases, there was a span of 5 bases. Germline values: CDR1 SEHNR, CDR2 FQNEAQ (reference sequence). This CDR3 contains 12 residues. The DNA of the CDR3 is TGTGCCAGCAGCGAGAGCTCCTACGAGCAGTACTTC. It is translated as CASSESSYEQYF. The full variable domain, in which reference TRBV7-9 and TRBJ2-7 provide the parts outside the CDR3, is DTGVSQNPRHKITKRGQNVTFRCDPISEHNRLYWYRQTLGQGPEFLTYFQNEAQLEKSRLLSDRFSAERPKGSFSTLEIQRTEQGDSAMYLCASSESSYEQYFGPGTRLTVT.

This chain connects TRBV28 to TRBJ2-3, with 10 positions matching TRBD2. Germline assignment: CDR1 MDHEN and CDR2 SYDVKM. The ends lost 7 bases at V and 2 bases at J; junction bases unmatched: 12. The CDR3 is 17 residues long. The CDR3 sequence is CASTLRTAGGNTDTQYF. The CDR3 coding sequence is TGTGCCAGCACCCTTAGGACAGCGGGGGGGAACACAGATACGCAGTATTTT. Together with reference TRBV28 and TRBJ2-3, the CDR3 gives the full variable domain: DVKVTQSSRYLVKRTGEKVFLECVQDMDHENMFWYRQDPGLGLRLIYFSYDVKMKEKGDIPEGYSVSREKKERFSLILESASTNQTSMYLCASTLRTAGGNTDTQYFGPGTRLTVL.

This clone was recorded a few times. As DNA, the CDR3 is TGTGCCAGCAGCCAATCGGGGGACGATCGAGACACTGAAGCTTTCTTT. Translating gives CASSQSGDDRDTEAFF. The chain uses TRBV16 and TRBJ1-1; maybe TRBD1 (5 bases). The V end lost 0 bases, the J end lost 3 bases, and 14 bases lay between the germline ends. The CDR3 consists of 16 residues. From germline, CDR1 is KGHSY and CDR2 FQNENV.

The genes are TRBV9 and TRBJ1-6; 7 positions match TRBD1. The CDR3 contains 19 residues. Germline V gives CDR1 SGDLS, CDR2 YYNGEE. Trimming took 4 bases from V and 2 from J; bases not matched to a gene: 15. The CDR3 DNA is TGTGCCAGCAGCAACCCTCTAGGTGTAGGGGGCACCTATAATTCACCCCTCCACTTT. This encodes CASSNPLGVGGTYNSPLHF.

The chain recombines TRBV4-2 with TRBJ2-1, with 15 bases lining up with TRBD2. V was pared by 4 bases and J by 7 bases, with 8 bases of the junction left unmatched. Germline CDR1 and CDR2: LGHNA and YNFKEQ. This CDR3 is 17 amino acids long. For the CDR3, the DNA is TGTGCCAGCAGCCCCGGGACTAGCGGGGGGACGGGGAATGAGCAGTTCTTC. This encodes CASSPGTSGGTGNEQFF.

This clone was recorded only once. This sequence joins TRBV6-5 and TRBJ2-2; 10 bases line up with TRBD2. The germline V gene has CDR1 MNHEY and CDR2 SVGAGI. V lost 0 bases, J lost 4 bases, and 2 bases stayed unmatched. This CDR3 has 16 amino acids. The CDR3 DNA reads as TGTGCCAGCAGTTACTCCACTAGCGGGGCCACCGGGGAGCTGTTTTTT. It translates to CASSYSTSGATGELFF.

This clone was observed once. This chain uses TRBV5-6 with TRBJ1-5; D unclear. Germline V gives CDR1 SGHDT, CDR2 YYEEEE. Trimming took off 5 bases at V and 7 bases at J, with 13 bases between the two ends. The CDR3 runs 13 residues. The CDR3 sequence: CASRFLQYQPQHF. The CDR3 bases are TGTGCCAGCAGGTTTCTCCAGTACCAGCCCCAGCATTTT.

This rearrangement joins TRBV19 to TRBJ2-1; no clear D. V was shortened by 8 bases and J by 9 bases, with 17 bases between the two germline ends. Germline V gene lookup returns CDR1 LNHDA and CDR2 SQIVND (reference sequence). The CDR3 has 13 residues. The CDR3 DNA reads as TGTGCCAGTGGCTGGACGACGACCGGTGAGCAGTTCTTC. Its protein is CASGWTTTGEQFF.

This clone was observed a handful of times. Here the CDR3 DNA reads TGTGCCAGCTCACCACCGGTTTACAGGGAAAGGCAGTTCTTC. Its translation is CASSPPVYRERQFF. The J gene is TRBJ2-1, the V gene TRBV18; D may be TRBD1 (6 bases). V was shortened by 0 bases and J by 12 bases, with 15 bases between the two germline ends. Per germline, CDR1 KGHSH and CDR2 LQKENI. The CDR3 consists of 14 residues.

Only one count was recorded for this clone. This chain connects TRBV27 to TRBJ2-7; D is unclear. CDR3 size: 12 residues. CDR1 MNHEY and CDR2 SMNVEV come from the germline V gene (reference sequence). Trimming pared 3 bases from V and 7 bases from J, leaving 10 bases between. In nucleotides, the CDR3 is TGTGCCAGCAGTTTGGTCCCAGGAGAGCAGTACTTC. This gives the protein CASSLVPGEQYF.

The J gene is TRBJ2-7, the V gene TRBV28; D uncertain. V was clipped by 5 bases and J by 0 bases, with 8 bases between them. This CDR3 contains 13 residues. Looked up from germline, CDR1 is MDHEN and CDR2 is SYDVKM. CDR3 loop: CASSPGFSYEQYF. In nucleotides, the CDR3 is TGTGCCAGCAGTCCGGGTTTCTCCTACGAGCAGTACTTC.

The rearrangement uses TRBV25-1 and TRBJ2-7, with D perhaps assigned TRBD1 or TRBD2 (6 bases each). The V end was cut by 1 base, the J end by 5 bases, with 12 bases between. This CDR3 has 14 amino acids. The germline CDR1 and CDR2 sequences are MGHDK and SYGVNS. CDR3 loop: CASSEWGARDEQYF. Written as DNA, the CDR3 is TGTGCCAGCAGTGAATGGGGGGCGCGGGACGAGCAGTACTTC.

The genes are TRBV7-9 and TRBJ2-3; a weak D match, TRBD1 (6 bases). In germline, CDR1 is SEHNR, CDR2 FQNEAQ (reference sequence). The CDR3 spans 15 residues. The V gene lost 5 bases and the J gene lost 0 bases, with 12 bases spanning the gap. CDR3: CASSHRDTSTDTQYF. The CDR3 DNA reads TGTGCCAGCAGCCACCGGGACACGAGCACAGATACGCAGTATTTT.

The genes are TRBV7-9 and TRBJ1-2; TRBD1 agrees at 12 bases. The CDR3 consists of 18 residues. The V gene's germline CDR1 is SEHNR and CDR2 FQNEAQ (reference sequence). V shed 4 bases and J 0 bases; nucleotides not matched to a gene: 9. The CDR3 reads CASSSDRDRGPPNYGYTF. CDR3 coding DNA: TGTGCCAGCAGCTCCGATCGGGACAGGGGGCCCCCTAACTATGGCTACACCTTC. The variable domain in full, with the rest retrieved from reference TRBV7-9 and TRBJ1-2, is DTGVSQNPRHKITKRGQNVTFRCDPISEHNRLYWYRQTLGQGPEFLTYFQNEAQLEKSRLLSDRFSAERPKGSFSTLEIQRTEQGDSAMYLCASSSDRDRGPPNYGYTFGSGTRLTVV.

CDR3 in DNA: TGTGCCAGCAGTTTTTTAAACACCATATATTTT. This encodes CASSFLNTIYF. The V and J genes are TRBV28 and TRBJ1-3; D is undetermined. Germline values: CDR1 MDHEN, CDR2 SYDVKM. This CDR3 is built from 11 residues. The V end was cut by 3 bases, the J end by 6 bases, with 3 bases between.

This clone was recorded many times. CDR3 loop: CASSLGQGLSGYTF. The DNA of the CDR3 is TGTGCCAGCAGTTTAGGGCAGGGGTTAAGTGGCTACACCTTC. This chain connects TRBV27 to TRBJ1-2, with D perhaps matching TRBD1 (6 bases). The CDR3 covers 14 residues. Germline lookup yields CDR1 MNHEY and CDR2 SMNVEV (reference sequence). Trimming pared 2 bases from V and 7 bases from J, leaving 14 bases between.

The V gene is TRBV6-5, the J gene TRBJ2-7, with D possibly TRBD1 on 6 matching bases. Germline loops: CDR1 MNHEY, CDR2 SVGAGI. Trimming cost V 6 bases and J 2 bases, with 17 bases left between them. The CDR3 sequence is 15 residues long. The CDR3 is CASRLTGTPTYEQYF. The CDR3 DNA reads as TGTGCCAGCAGACTAACCGGGACACCAACCTACGAGCAGTACTTC.

By share, this clone counts as medium-sized (0.01 to 0.1%). V and J are TRBV29-1 and TRBJ2-2, with 8 bases aligning to TRBD1. CDR1 is SQVTM, CDR2 ANQGSEA, per germline. The V segment lost 7 bases and the J segment 4 bases; nucleotides outside the gene matches: 8. The CDR3 spans 14 residues. The CDR3 DNA is TGCAGCGGGGAGGACAGGGCGGGCACCGGGGAGCTGTTTTTT. This sequence encodes CSGEDRAGTGELFF.